This paragraph reports one T cell receptor (beta chain). This entry belongs to a study of blood T cell repertoires in COVID-19. Whole-study context: The origin of the acute and convalescent COVID-19 samples was the United States, Italy and Spain. T cells, B-cell-depleted T cells, or PBMCs supplied cDNA or gDNA.

Per the authors' pipeline: Scientists estimated how many nucleated cells there were by amplifying reference gene primers. Profiled with immunoSEQ multiplex PCR; TCRdb holds only in-frame clones, not every one. Clone size and the V and J calls come from that table; the DNA yielded D and trimming. The sample has 200,000 to 300,000 clones; less than 90% are singletons. Germline V lookup: CDR1 MRHNA, CDR2 SNTAGT. The V segment lost 8 bases and the J segment 6 bases; nucleotides outside the gene matches: 13. The CDR3 sequence is 15 residues long. The sample comprised peripheral blood. The V gene is TRBV6-4, the J gene TRBJ2-3, with 8 positions matching TRBD2. The clonotype was recovered from a man aged 25 to 40 with active or convalescent COVID-19. The CDR3 nucleotides read TGTGCCAGCTCCCTCGCGCGGGGGGCCATCGATACGCAGTATTTT. This gives the protein CASSLARGAIDTQYF.